The 23 T cell receptor beta chains reported below all come from one sample, sequenced in a study of cytomegalovirus exposure and HLA in healthy donors. Use of 60 Vbeta and 13 Jbeta primers characterized the PCR. Clones were read by immunoSEQ multiplex PCR, and TCRdb kept only the in-frame ones, dropping some. The sample lists around 130,000 clones; roughly 88% were seen once. Sequenced material: PBMCs. The origin of the receptors is a man aged 45-60 years in good health and CMV-seronegative.

The CDR3, as DNA: TGTGCCAGCAGCGCGACTAGTGGAGAGACCCAGTACTTC. Translation: CASSATSGETQYF. This chain links TRBV7-9 with TRBJ2-5, with a possible D match to TRBD2 (6 bases). V dropped 5 bases and J dropped 4 bases, with 11 bases sitting between them. This CDR3 region has 13 residues. Per germline, CDR1 SEHNR and CDR2 FQNEAQ (reference sequence).

The chain employs TRBV7-9 and TRBJ2-6, with TRBD1 identical over 8 bases. The V gene's germline CDR1 is SEHNR and CDR2 FQNEAQ (reference sequence). This CDR3 region has 17 residues. With 8 bases clipped from V and 1 base from J, the junction kept 10 bases outside the gene matches. The CDR3 sequence: CASLSQGAFSGANVLTF. CDR3 in DNA: TGTGCCAGCTTATCGCAGGGGGCTTTTTCTGGGGCCAACGTCCTGACTTTC.

The rearrangement joins TRBV7-9 to TRBJ1-2; TRBD1 might be the D (5 bases). Trimming stripped 8 bases from V and 8 bases from J, with 18 bases between. The CDR3 has 13 residues. The V gene's germline CDR1 is SEHNR and CDR2 FQNEAQ (reference sequence). CDR3 residues: CASADRGRGGYTF. The CDR3 DNA reads TGTGCCAGCGCCGATCGGGGGAGAGGCGGCTACACCTTC.

The chain has TRBV6-4 and TRBJ2-5; D is perhaps TRBD1 (6 bases). This CDR3 is 15 amino acids long. Trimming shortened V by 2 bases and J by 4 bases, and 14 bases separated the two germline ends. The germline V gene encodes CDR1 MRHNA and CDR2 SNTAGT. The CDR3 sequence is CASSDRRTDGETQYF. The CDR3 DNA sequence: TGTGCCAGCAGTGACCGAAGGACAGATGGAGAGACCCAGTACTTC.

V gene TRBV5-1 combines with J gene TRBJ2-5; 7 positions agree with TRBD1. This CDR3 has 14 amino acids. V trimming: 3 bases; J trimming: 4 bases; junction bases outside the gene matches: 6. Per the germline V gene, CDR1 is SGHRS and CDR2 is YFSETQ. The CDR3 nucleotides are TGCGCCAGCAGCTCCTTCGACAGGGCAGAGACCCAGTACTTC. This translates into CASSSFDRAETQYF.

The chain recombines TRBV5-1 with TRBJ1-4; 7 nucleotides align to TRBD1. The J segment lost 4 bases and the V segment lost 3 bases, leaving 3 bases of the junction unmatched. Germline assignment: CDR1 SGHRS and CDR2 YFSETQ. CDR3 length: 14 amino acids. Written as DNA, the CDR3 is TGCGCCAGCAGCTGGACAGGAGGTAATGAAAAACTGTTTTTT. Protein product: CASSWTGGNEKLFF.

This rearrangement joins TRBV10-3 to TRBJ2-1; a weak D match, TRBD2 (6 bases). Germline lookup yields CDR1 ENHRY and CDR2 SYGVKD. The CDR3 is 16 amino acids. V was pared by 0 bases and J by 0 bases, with 9 bases between. CDR3 amino acids: CAISESGGSSYNEQFF. The CDR3 region has the DNA TGTGCCATCAGTGAGTCTGGGGGGAGCTCCTACAATGAGCAGTTCTTC.

The chain carries TRBV10-3 and TRBJ1-1; 10 bases map to TRBD1. The length of the CDR3 is 15 residues. J gave up 8 bases and V 0 bases, and 6 bases lay outside the gene matches. Germline loops: CDR1 ENHRY, CDR2 SYGVKD. The CDR3 protein is CAISESRQGATEAFF. CDR3 sequence (DNA): TGTGCCATCAGTGAGTCAAGACAGGGGGCCACCGAAGCTTTCTTT.

The V and J genes are TRBV10-3 and TRBJ2-7; D perhaps matches TRBD1 (6 bases). V was pared by 3 bases and J by 5 bases, with 20 bases between. Per germline, CDR1 ENHRY and CDR2 SYGVKD. The CDR3 consists of 16 residues. The CDR3: CAISERQDAVFDEQYF. The CDR3 DNA sequence: TGTGCCATCAGTGAAAGACAGGACGCGGTTTTTGACGAGCAGTACTTC.

The genes are TRBV5-4 and TRBJ2-7, with TRBD2 matching 7 bases. Germline values: CDR1 SGHNT, CDR2 YYREEE (reference sequence). The length of the CDR3 is 16 residues. V lost 2 bases and J lost 9; bases outside the gene matches: 17. The CDR3 region has the DNA TGTGCCAGCAGCTTAGGTCGGGGGGACGGCGGGGGAGGGCAGTACTTC. Translation: CASSLGRGDGGGGQYF. The whole variable domain, remainder taken from reference TRBV5-4 and TRBJ2-7, is ETGVTQSPTHLIKTRGQQVTLRCSSQSGHNTVSWYQQALGQGPQFIFQYYREEENGRGNFPPRFSGLQFPNYSSELNVNALELDDSALYLCASSLGRGDGGGGQYFGPGTRLTVT.

V usage is TRBV19 and J usage is TRBJ2-7, with D hard to call. The CDR3 covers 14 residues. Germline lookup yields CDR1 LNHDA and CDR2 SQIVND (reference sequence). Trimming cost V 8 bases and J 4 bases, with 18 bases left between them. This CDR3 is CASGRSDVVYEQYF. In DNA, the CDR3 is TGTGCCAGTGGCCGCAGCGACGTAGTTTACGAGCAGTACTTC.

This chain links TRBV5-6 with TRBJ2-1; no clear D gene. The length of the CDR3 is 15 residues. With 1 base removed from V and 0 bases from J, the gap between germline ends came to 8 bases. Germline CDR1 and CDR2: SGHDT and YYEEEE. The CDR3 protein is CASSLFSSSYNEQFF. The CDR3 coding sequence is TGTGCCAGCAGCTTGTTTAGCTCCTCCTACAATGAGCAGTTCTTC.

The chain links TRBV2 to TRBJ1-2, with a weak D call TRBD1 (6 bases). Germline loops: CDR1 SNHLY, CDR2 FYNNEI. V lost 7 bases and J 13 bases, leaving 19 bases between the germline ends. The CDR3 contains 12 residues. The CDR3 DNA reads TGTGCCAGCACACAGACAGGTGTAGCATCCACCTTC. This gives the protein CASTQTGVASTF.

The V call is TRBV5-1, the J call TRBJ1-6, with D possibly matching TRBD1 (6 bases). The CDR3 loop spans 15 amino acids. Per germline, CDR1 SGHRS and CDR2 YFSETQ. Trimming shortened V by 0 bases and J by 7 bases, and 11 bases separated the two germline ends. The CDR3 region has the DNA TGCGCCAGCAGCTTGGCCGCGGGGGCCAATTCACCCCTCCACTTT. This codes for CASSLAAGANSPLHF.

The rearrangement joins TRBV13 to TRBJ1-2; TRBD1 might be the D (6 bases). Per germline, CDR1 PRHDT and CDR2 FYEKMQ (reference sequence). Between the trimmed V and J ends, which lost 5 bases and 0 bases, there was a span of 13 bases. The CDR3 covers 15 residues. The chain's CDR3 is CASSPRQVSNYGYTF. The CDR3 nucleotides are TGTGCCAGCAGCCCGAGACAGGTGTCTAACTATGGCTACACCTTC.

The chain recombines TRBV11-2 with TRBJ2-1, with 8 nucleotides matching TRBD1. CDR1 is SGHAT, CDR2 FQNNGV, per germline. The CDR3 extends over 16 amino acids. V was pared by 1 base and J by 4 bases, with 6 bases of the junction left unmatched. The CDR3 loop is CASSLVAGGLYNEQFF. Written as DNA, the CDR3 is TGTGCCAGCAGCTTAGTGGCAGGGGGCCTATACAATGAGCAGTTCTTC.

The CDR3 loop reads CASSGQGADQPQHF. Here the CDR3 DNA reads TGTGCCAGCAGTGGGCAGGGGGCGGATCAGCCCCAGCATTTT. The V and J genes are TRBV2 and TRBJ1-5, with 8 bases identical to TRBD1. CDR3 length: 14 amino acids. Unmatched junction bases numbered 4, after V lost 4 bases and J lost 5 bases. CDR1 and CDR2 from the germline V gene are SNHLY and FYNNEI.

This clone was counted between two and nine times. The chain couples TRBV30 to TRBJ2-7; possible D gene TRBD1, 6 bases. The V gene's germline CDR1 is GTSNPN and CDR2 SVGIG (reference sequence). V lost 1 base and J 4 bases, leaving 11 bases between the germline ends. The CDR3 runs to 13 residues. CDR3 coding DNA: TGTGCCTGGAGTGGAGGACAGTTATACGAGCAGTACTTC. Amino acid sequence: CAWSGGQLYEQYF.

J is TRBJ2-3 and V is TRBV9; 8 nucleotides agree with TRBD1. The germline gives CDR1 SGDLS, CDR2 YYNGEE. After removal of 3 bases from V and 3 bases from J, the junction contained 12 bases not matched to a gene. The CDR3 loop spans 17 amino acids. CDR3 nucleotides: TGTGCCAGCAGCGCGCTACAGGGGGTATTTGGGACAGATACGCAGTATTTT. Encoded protein: CASSALQGVFGTDTQYF.

The gene calls are TRBV2 and TRBJ2-7; D may be TRBD1 (5 bases). This CDR3 spans 13 amino acids. CDR1 SNHLY and CDR2 FYNNEI come from the germline V gene. V lost 6 bases and J lost 5, with 14 bases in between. The CDR3 sequence: CASSAWAGHEQYF. CDR3 DNA sequence: TGTGCCAGCAGCGCCTGGGCAGGGCACGAGCAGTACTTC.

The rearrangement uses TRBV11-2 and TRBJ1-1; TRBD1 is a possible D gene (6 bases). Germline assignment: CDR1 SGHAT and CDR2 FQNNGV. CDR3 length: 14 amino acids. Trimming removed 3 bases from V and 5 bases from J, with 13 bases in between. CDR3 loop: CASSFPGGQTEAFF. CDR3 sequence (DNA): TGTGCCAGCAGCTTCCCCGGGGGGCAAACTGAAGCTTTCTTT.

The chain joins TRBV5-1 to TRBJ1-2; D gene unclear. Germline CDR1 and CDR2: SGHRS and YFSETQ. V was cut by 4 bases and J by 3 bases, with 13 bases left in between. The CDR3 length is 14 residues. The CDR3 loop reads CASSRGLSDYGYTF. The CDR3 nucleotides are TGCGCCAGCAGCCGAGGGCTGTCTGACTATGGCTACACCTTC. Based on the CDR3 plus reference TRBV5-1 and TRBJ1-2, the full variable domain is KAGVTQTPRYLIKTRGQQVTLSCSPISGHRSVSWYQQTPGQGLQFLFEYFSETQRNKGNFPGRFSGRQFSNSRSEMNVSTLELGDSALYLCASSRGLSDYGYTFGSGTRLTVV.

V is TRBV18 and J is TRBJ1-1; 8 bases agree with TRBD1. The ends lost 1 base at V and 5 bases at J; junction bases unmatched: 3. This CDR3 comprises 14 residues. Germline V lookup: CDR1 KGHSH, CDR2 LQKENI. CDR3 sequence reads: CASSPLQGGTEAFF. For the CDR3, the DNA is TGTGCCAGCTCACCACTACAGGGGGGGACTGAAGCTTTCTTT.